A single sample gave rise to the 21 T cell receptor beta chains below, sequenced in a study of blood T cell repertoires in COVID-19. Some clones are missing from TCRdb's copy, which holds only in-frame ones; the method was immunoSEQ multiplex PCR. The table lists under 40,000 clones, roughly 88% of them singletons. The sample taken for sequencing was peripheral blood. Receptors were obtained from a man aged 70-80 years with active COVID-19.

The chain is built from TRBV4-1 and TRBJ1-1; 8 bases map to TRBD1. Germline loops: CDR1 MGHRA, CDR2 YSYEKL. The CDR3 has 15 amino acids. The V gene end was trimmed by 6 bases and the J gene end by 7 bases; junction bases not matched to a gene: 13. The CDR3 region has the DNA TGCGCCAGCAGTTATGAGGGACAGGTACTAAATGAAGCTTTCTTT. It is translated as CASSYEGQVLNEAFF.

J is TRBJ1-1 and V is TRBV7-2; D possibly corresponds to TRBD1 (6 bases). V lost 5 bases and J 2 bases, leaving 15 bases between the germline ends. Germline V gene data show CDR1 as SGHTA and CDR2 as FQGNSA. The CDR3 runs 15 residues. The CDR3 DNA reads TGTGCCAGCAGCCCGAGTACAGGGTTTAACACTGAAGCTTTCTTT. As protein: CASSPSTGFNTEAFF. The complete variable domain, with remaining parts taken from reference TRBV7-2 and TRBJ1-1, reads GAGVSQSPSNKVTEKGKDVELRCDPISGHTALYWYRQSLGQGLEFLIYFQGNSAPDKSGLPSDRFSAERTGGSVSTLTIQRTQQEDSAVYLCASSPSTGFNTEAFFGQGTRLTVV.

This chain connects TRBV29-1 to TRBJ2-7; D is perhaps TRBD2 (6 bases). This CDR3 is 12 amino acids long. V lost 7 bases to trimming and J lost 4 bases, with 14 bases between them. Per the germline V gene, CDR1 is SQVTM and CDR2 is ANQGSEA. CDR3 protein: CSAVEGRYEQYF. DNA of the CDR3: TGCAGCGCAGTGGAGGGCAGATACGAGCAGTACTTC.

V and J are TRBV29-1 and TRBJ2-7, with 7 bases fitting TRBD1. Germline loops: CDR1 SQVTM, CDR2 ANQGSEA. The CDR3 has 14 residues. Trimming at V came to 7 bases and at J to 2 bases, leaving 11 bases not matched to a gene. The CDR3 bases are TGCAGCGCCCGACAGACCCAGGGGGCCTACGAGCAGTACTTC. Its protein product is CSARQTQGAYEQYF.

The V gene is TRBV11-1, the J gene TRBJ2-3; D unclear. Trimming removed 2 bases from V and 4 bases from J, with 4 bases in between. CDR1 SGHAT and CDR2 FQDESV come from the germline V gene (reference sequence). This CDR3 has 12 amino acids. CDR3 bases: TGTGCCAGCAGCTTATCGTCAGATACGCAGTATTTT. This codes for CASSLSSDTQYF.

This chain joins TRBV27 and TRBJ1-1, with D possibly being TRBD1 (6 bases). V was clipped by 10 bases and J by 1 base, with 19 bases between them. This CDR3 is 15 amino acids long. CDR1 is MNHEY and CDR2 is SMNVEV in the germline V gene (reference sequence). Here the CDR3 reads CATYRDRIKNTEAFF. CDR3 in DNA: TGTGCCACGTACAGGGACCGAATCAAGAACACTGAAGCTTTCTTT.

The chain joins TRBV28 to TRBJ2-3, with TRBD1 identical over 8 bases. The CDR3 is 13 amino acids. Losses at the gene ends were 5 bases for V and 13 bases for J; bases not matched to a gene: 11. Germline CDR1 reads MDHEN; CDR2 reads SYDVKM. The CDR3 region is CASSKQPGGFEYF. CDR3 nucleotides: TGTGCCAGCAGTAAACAACCAGGGGGCTTTGAGTATTTT.

This clone came up a few times. V usage is TRBV9 and J usage is TRBJ1-6; D is possibly TRBD1 (6 bases). The germline V gene encodes CDR1 SGDLS and CDR2 YYNGEE. V was shortened by 0 bases and J by 6 bases, with 10 bases between the two germline ends. The CDR3 has 15 amino acids. CDR3 residues: CASSVDLQGNSPLHF. Written as DNA, the CDR3 is TGTGCCAGCAGCGTAGACCTACAGGGTAATTCACCCCTCCACTTT.

The rearrangement uses TRBV5-6 and TRBJ1-4, with D unclear. V shed 5 bases and J shed 6 bases, with 11 bases lying between them. Germline lookup yields CDR1 SGHDT and CDR2 YYEEEE. The CDR3 spans 13 residues. The DNA of the CDR3 is TGTGCCAGCAGGAGGGATTCTCATGAAAAACTGTTTTTT. It codes for CASRRDSHEKLFF.

V gene TRBV6-1 combines with J gene TRBJ1-1; D may be TRBD1 (5 bases). Between the trimmed V and J ends, which lost 3 bases and 1 base, there was a span of 9 bases. Germline V lookup: CDR1 MNHNS, CDR2 SASEGT. CDR3 length: 14 amino acids. The CDR3 region is CASSEPGQNTEAFF. In nucleotides, the CDR3 is TGTGCCAGCAGTGAGCCAGGACAGAACACTGAAGCTTTCTTT.

The V and J genes are TRBV6-1 and TRBJ2-1; 9 bases are a match to TRBD2. J lost 7 bases, V lost 0 bases, and 10 bases had no gene match. The CDR3 loop spans 17 amino acids. Per germline, CDR1 MNHNS and CDR2 SASEGT. CDR3 sequence reads: CASSEARRTSAWNEQFF. Here the CDR3 DNA reads TGTGCCAGCAGTGAAGCAAGGAGGACTAGCGCGTGGAATGAGCAGTTCTTC.

This sequence joins TRBV15 and TRBJ2-3, with 7 positions matching TRBD2. Losses at the gene ends were 4 bases for V and 2 bases for J; bases not matched to a gene: 15. The CDR3 spans 18 residues. CDR1 and CDR2 from the germline V gene are LNHNV and YYDKDF (reference sequence). DNA for the CDR3: TGTGCCACCAGCAACTCCGACTGGCGGGAGCGATTCACAGATACGCAGTATTTT. Protein: CATSNSDWRERFTDTQYF.

V usage is TRBV18 and J usage is TRBJ1-6, with a possible D match to TRBD1 (6 bases). Germline V CDR1 and CDR2: KGHSH, LQKENI. The CDR3 runs 14 residues. Trimming took 4 bases from V and 7 from J, leaving 11 bases between them. CDR3 loop: CASSQDRKNSPLHF. Here the CDR3 DNA reads TGTGCCAGCTCACAAGACAGGAAAAATTCACCCCTCCACTTT.

This clone is a singleton in its sample. This chain links TRBV15 with TRBJ2-7, with TRBD2 identical over 9 bases. Trimming cost V 1 base and J 6 bases; bases outside gene matches: 7. Germline CDR1 is LNHNV and CDR2 is YYDKDF (reference sequence). This CDR3 comprises 15 residues. CDR3: CATSRGGSGSSEQYF. In DNA, the CDR3 is TGTGCCACCAGCAGAGGGGGTAGCGGGAGCAGCGAGCAGTACTTC.

The J gene is TRBJ2-7, the V gene TRBV7-2; TRBD2 aligns across 12 bases. CDR1 is SGHTA, CDR2 FQGNSA, per germline. The CDR3 totals 16 residues. Trimming removed 3 bases from V and 4 bases from J; junction bases left unmatched: 7. CDR3: CASSLVTSGSPYEQYF. The CDR3 nucleotides read TGTGCCAGCAGCTTGGTGACTAGCGGGAGCCCATACGAGCAGTACTTC.

V gene TRBV10-2 combines with J gene TRBJ1-3; D uncertain. V shed 7 bases and J shed 0 bases, with 7 bases lying between them. The CDR3 has 13 amino acids. CDR1 and CDR2 (germline): WSHSY, SAAADI. The CDR3 protein is CASMVYSGNTIYF. DNA for the CDR3: TGCGCCAGCATGGTCTACTCTGGAAACACCATATATTTT.

The J gene is TRBJ1-1, the V gene TRBV20-1; a weak D match, TRBD1 (5 bases). The CDR3 runs 14 residues. Trimming left V 3 bases short and J 1 base short, with 12 bases between. The germline gives CDR1 DFQATT, CDR2 SNEGSKA (reference sequence). The CDR3 protein is CSASSAGKNTEAFF. The CDR3 nucleotides are TGCAGTGCTAGTTCGGCAGGGAAGAACACTGAAGCTTTCTTT.

The gene calls are TRBV9 and TRBJ1-1, with 12 bases fitting TRBD1. V dropped 5 bases and J dropped 6; count of bases not matched to a gene: 11. The length of the CDR3 is 16 residues. The germline V gene encodes CDR1 SGDLS and CDR2 YYNGEE. The CDR3 loop reads CASSSLTGQGAAEAFF. CDR3 DNA: TGTGCCAGCAGTTCACTTACGGGACAGGGGGCTGCTGAAGCTTTCTTT.

V gene TRBV5-6 combines with J gene TRBJ2-1; 8 nucleotides match TRBD1. Germline lookup yields CDR1 SGHDT and CDR2 YYEEEE. The CDR3 loop spans 16 amino acids. Trimming took 4 bases from V and 0 from J; bases not matched to a gene: 6. The CDR3 nucleotides are TGTGCCAGCAGCCTACAGGGGGTAAGCTCCTACAATGAGCAGTTCTTC. Translated: CASSLQGVSSYNEQFF.

The V gene is TRBV19, the J gene TRBJ2-2; 10 bases match TRBD1. The CDR3 is 18 residues long. The junction had 17 bases not matched to a gene; V was cut back by 6 bases and J by 7 bases. Germline V CDR1 and CDR2: LNHDA, SQIVND (reference sequence). The CDR3 region is CASSKSRDRGTRIGELFF. In DNA form, the CDR3 reads TGTGCCAGTAGCAAAAGTAGGGACAGGGGTACCAGGATCGGGGAGCTGTTTTTT.

J is TRBJ1-2 and V is TRBV2; 8 bases are a match to TRBD1. The germline gives CDR1 SNHLY, CDR2 FYNNEI. V lost 6 bases and J lost 3; bases outside the gene matches: 9. The CDR3 consists of 15 residues. DNA for the CDR3: TGTGCCAGCAGGACCAACAGGGGGGTGGACTATGGCTACACCTTC. It translates to CASRTNRGVDYGYTF.